The TCR beta chain described here comes from a study of T-cell memory formation after mild COVID-19. Whole-study results and caveats: Detection of some responders pre-infection suggested pre-existing cross-reactive memory T cells participated.

V was clipped by 3 bases and J by 7 bases; unmatched bases: 2. This CDR3 region has 13 residues. CDR1 is SGHAT, CDR2 FQNNGV, per germline. The 5'RACE method, run with constant-segment primers, produced TCR alpha and TCR beta cDNA libraries (carrying sample barcodes and UMIs). TCRdb fed the 5' RACE reads into MiXCR, producing one record per CDR3 protein. Among about 140,000 distinct CDR3 sequences, 14% to 15% were seen once, and the ten largest hold less than 30%. This clonotype was seen only a few times. Its antigen remains unknown. The clonotype comes from an adult woman who had mild COVID-19 (a few samples of this study predate the infection). Cell type and time point are not known. The chain joins TRBV11-2 to TRBJ2-7; 11 positions agree with TRBD2. Sequencing was done on a sample of PBMCs or a T cell subset sorted from them (not recorded which). The CDR3 loop reads CASSFGTSGEQYF. CDR3 bases: TGTGCCAGCAGCTTCGGGACTAGCGGAGAGCAGTACTTC.